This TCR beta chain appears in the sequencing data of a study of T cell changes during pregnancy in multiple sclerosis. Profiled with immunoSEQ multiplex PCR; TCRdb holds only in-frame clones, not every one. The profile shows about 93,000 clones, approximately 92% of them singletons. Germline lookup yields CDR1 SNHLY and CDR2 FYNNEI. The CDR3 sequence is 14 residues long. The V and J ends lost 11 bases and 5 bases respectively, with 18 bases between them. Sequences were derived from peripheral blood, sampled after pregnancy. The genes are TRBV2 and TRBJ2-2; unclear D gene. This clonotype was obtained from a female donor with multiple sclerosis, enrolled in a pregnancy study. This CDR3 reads CAGNGAFGTGELFF. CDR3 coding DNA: TGTGCCGGAAACGGCGCATTCGGGACCGGGGAGCTGTTTTTT.